Below, 30 T cell receptor beta chains from the same sample are listed, as sequenced in a study of STAT5B mutations in CD4+ large granular lymphocyte leukemia. Clones were read by immunoSEQ multiplex PCR, and TCRdb kept only the in-frame ones, dropping some. Here the sample spans around 32,000 clones, approximately 80% being singletons. The sample was CD4+ T cells from blood buffy coats. These receptors were collected from a human donor in good health.

The chain carries TRBV7-9 and TRBJ2-2; 12 bases are shared with TRBD2. The CDR3 is 18 residues long. CDR1 is SEHNR and CDR2 is FQNEAQ in the germline V gene (reference sequence). After removal of 2 bases from V and 5 bases from J, the junction contained 9 bases not matched to a gene. CDR3 sequence reads: CASSLPLRLAGDTGELFF. The CDR3 DNA reads TGTGCCAGCAGCTTACCCTTAAGACTAGCGGGAGATACCGGGGAGCTGTTTTTT.

The CDR3, as DNA: TGTGCCAGTAGGGGGGACCGGGACTCTCCCTACGAGCAGTACTTC. It is translated as CASRGDRDSPYEQYF. The chain couples TRBV19 to TRBJ2-7, with D possibly being TRBD2 (6 bases). CDR1 and CDR2 from the germline V gene are LNHDA and SQIVND (reference sequence). Trimming stripped 6 bases from V and 2 bases from J, with 17 bases between. This CDR3 comprises 15 residues.

The V and J genes are TRBV11-3 and TRBJ2-5; the match to TRBD2 covers 11 bases. V shed 5 bases and J 0 bases; nucleotides not matched to a gene: 8. The CDR3 sequence is 17 residues long. Germline CDR1 and CDR2: SGHNT and YENEEA. The CDR3 DNA sequence: TGTGCCAGCAGCCCCGGGACTAGCGGCACGTACCAAGAGACCCAGTACTTC. Its protein is CASSPGTSGTYQETQYF.

This clone has a single count. The genes are TRBV27 and TRBJ1-2, with D perhaps TRBD1 (5 bases). V was cut by 8 bases and J by 13 bases, with 26 bases left in between. Germline CDR1 and CDR2: MNHEY and SMNVEV (reference sequence). The CDR3 runs to 14 residues. As DNA, the CDR3 is TGTGCCAGCGGTACGGGAGAGGGGATTCTCGTCTTCACCTTC. Translation: CASGTGEGILVFTF.

The J gene is TRBJ1-4, the V gene TRBV25-1; no firm D call. The germline CDR1 and CDR2 sequences are MGHDK and SYGVNS. The V end was cut by 4 bases, the J end by 3 bases, with 9 bases between. The CDR3 runs to 14 residues. For the CDR3, the DNA is TGTGCCAGCAGTGTGGCAGGAGCTAATGAAAAACTGTTTTTT. It encodes CASSVAGANEKLFF.

This chain links TRBV7-3 with TRBJ2-5, with 8 positions matching TRBD2. The CDR3 contains 15 residues. From germline, CDR1 is SGHTA and CDR2 FQGTGA. V trimming: 3 bases; J trimming: 0 bases; junction bases outside the gene matches: 3. CDR3 nucleotide sequence: TGTGCCAGCAGCTTTGCGGGGGGAAACCAAGAGACCCAGTACTTC. This translates into CASSFAGGNQETQYF.

This clone was picked up a small number of times. This chain links TRBV30 with TRBJ1-1, with D unresolved. CDR1 and CDR2 (germline): GTSNPN, SVGIG (reference sequence). This CDR3 has 13 residues. Trimming took off 3 bases at V and 1 base at J, with 9 bases between the two ends. CDR3 sequence reads: CAWRVNANTEAFF. CDR3 DNA: TGTGCCTGGAGGGTTAATGCGAACACTGAAGCTTTCTTT.

This rearrangement joins TRBV5-1 to TRBJ2-7; TRBD2 is a possible D gene (6 bases). Germline assignment: CDR1 SGHRS and CDR2 YFSETQ. The CDR3 consists of 14 residues. The V gene lost 0 bases and the J gene lost 2 bases, with 9 bases spanning the gap. In DNA, the CDR3 is TGCGCCAGCAGCTTGGCTGGGGAGGCCTACGAGCAGTACTTC. Protein sequence: CASSLAGEAYEQYF. Together with reference TRBV5-1 and TRBJ2-7, the CDR3 gives the full variable domain: KAGVTQTPRYLIKTRGQQVTLSCSPISGHRSVSWYQQTPGQGLQFLFEYFSETQRNKGNFPGRFSGRQFSNSRSEMNVSTLELGDSALYLCASSLAGEAYEQYFGPGTRLTVT.

This chain uses TRBV7-9 with TRBJ2-5; D ambiguous. Per germline, CDR1 SEHNR and CDR2 FQNEAQ (reference sequence). CDR3 length equals 13 residues. V lost 5 bases and J lost 2, with 9 bases in between. DNA for the CDR3: TGTGCCAGCAGCCTAGGGTCTCAAGAGACCCAGTACTTC. Its protein is CASSLGSQETQYF.

This clone was detected a few times. CDR3 bases: TGTGCCAGCAGGAAACCGGGACAGGGGACCGGGGAGCTGTTTTTT. This translates into CASRKPGQGTGELFF. The V gene is TRBV7-9, the J gene TRBJ2-2; 10 bases line up with TRBD1. The CDR3 spans 15 residues. Per germline, CDR1 SEHNR and CDR2 FQNEAQ (reference sequence). The trim removed 6 bases at V and 5 bases at J, leaving 6 bases unmatched.

J is TRBJ1-2 and V is TRBV18; a weak D match, TRBD1 (5 bases). V was shortened by 3 bases and J by 0 bases, with 11 bases between the two germline ends. The germline CDR1 and CDR2 sequences are KGHSH and LQKENI. The CDR3 has 15 residues. In DNA, the CDR3 is TGTGCCAGCTCACCTGAGACAGATTCTAACTATGGCTACACCTTC. Its protein product is CASSPETDSNYGYTF.

Only a few counts were recorded for this clone. This rearrangement joins TRBV2 to TRBJ1-5, with 9 bases aligning to TRBD1. V dropped 3 bases and J dropped 2; count of bases not matched to a gene: 5. The CDR3 extends over 16 amino acids. CDR1 is SNHLY and CDR2 is FYNNEI in the germline V gene. For the CDR3, the DNA is TGTGCCAGCAGTGATCAGGGACAGGGAGGCAATCAGCCCCAGCATTTT. Its protein is CASSDQGQGGNQPQHF. The whole variable domain, remainder taken from reference TRBV2 and TRBJ1-5, is EPEVTQTPSHQVTQMGQEVILRCVPISNHLYFYWYRQILGQKVEFLVSFYNNEISEKSEIFDDQFSVERPDGSNFTLKIRSTKLEDSAMYFCASSDQGQGGNQPQHFGDGTRLSIL.

This sequence joins TRBV5-1 and TRBJ1-1; maybe TRBD1 (5 bases). CDR3 length: 11 amino acids. The germline V gene has CDR1 SGHRS and CDR2 YFSETQ. V was pared by 5 bases and J by 4 bases, with 6 bases between. The CDR3 bases are TGCGCCAGCAGGGGGGGCACTGAAGCTTTCTTT. Protein product: CASRGGTEAFF.

This rearrangement joins TRBV10-3 to TRBJ2-3; no reliable D call. V was clipped by 3 bases and J by 2 bases, with 3 bases between them. The CDR3 spans 12 residues. CDR1 is ENHRY and CDR2 is SYGVKD in the germline V gene. The CDR3 protein is CAISENTDTQYF. CDR3 coding DNA: TGTGCCATCAGTGAAAACACAGATACGCAGTATTTT.

The chain combines TRBV30 with TRBJ2-7; 11 bases are a match to TRBD2. Germline CDR1 reads GTSNPN; CDR2 reads SVGIG (reference sequence). V gave up 4 bases and J gave up 1 base; unmatched junction bases: 3. The CDR3 is 14 amino acids. Written as DNA, the CDR3 is TGTGCCTGGACTCTAGCGGGAGGATCCTACGAGCAGTACTTC. Translating gives CAWTLAGGSYEQYF.

This clone was recorded only once. The V and J genes are TRBV7-8 and TRBJ2-2; D assignment may be TRBD1 or TRBD2 (5 bases each). Germline V gene sequence: CDR1 SGHVS, CDR2 FQNEAQ. The CDR3 covers 14 residues. Deletions cut 5 bases from V and 4 bases from J, with 11 bases between. CDR3 in DNA: TGTGCCAGCAGCCCCGGGACCGGCACCGGGGAGCTGTTTTTT. Translating it yields CASSPGTGTGELFF. Variable domain in full (rest from reference TRBV7-8 and TRBJ2-2): GAGVSQSPRYKVAKRGQDVALRCDPISGHVSLFWYQQALGQGPEFLTYFQNEAQLDKSGLPSDRFFAERPEGSVSTLKIQRTQQEDSAVYLCASSPGTGTGELFFGEGSRLTVL.

This clone was seen more than once but under ten times. CDR3 residues: CAWRIFGQTNSPLHF. The CDR3 bases are TGTGCCTGGAGAATATTCGGACAGACCAATTCACCCCTCCACTTT. J is TRBJ1-6 and V is TRBV30; D is possibly TRBD1 (6 bases). The V gene's germline CDR1 is GTSNPN and CDR2 SVGIG (reference sequence). The germline V and J ends were trimmed by 3 bases and 7 bases, with 16 bases remaining between them. The CDR3 runs 15 residues.

The chain is built from TRBV7-2 and TRBJ2-7; TRBD2 agrees at 7 bases. Trimming removed 7 bases from V and 0 bases from J; junction bases left unmatched: 6. This CDR3 is 14 amino acids long. CDR1 and CDR2 (germline): SGHTA, FQGNSA. The CDR3 here is CASTPGGRSYEQYF. CDR3 DNA sequence: TGTGCCAGCACTCCGGGGGGACGCTCCTACGAGCAGTACTTC.

The rearrangement joins TRBV10-3 to TRBJ2-2; possibly TRBD2 for D (6 bases). Trimming stripped 4 bases from V and 4 bases from J, with 10 bases between. The CDR3 totals 14 residues. Germline CDR1 is ENHRY and CDR2 is SYGVKD. The CDR3 DNA reads TGTGCCATCAGTGCGCGGGATATCACCGGGGAGCTGTTTTTT. Amino acids: CAISARDITGELFF.

This clone was counted between two and nine times. The chain employs TRBV6-1 and TRBJ1-5; D is perhaps TRBD1 (6 bases). Germline values: CDR1 MNHNS, CDR2 SASEGT. The CDR3 has 15 amino acids. Trimming left V 6 bases short and J 7 bases short, with 19 bases between. The CDR3 region is CASSPEGGWEQPQHF. The DNA for the CDR3 is TGTGCCAGCAGCCCAGAGGGGGGTTGGGAACAGCCCCAGCATTTT.

The chain carries TRBV20-1 and TRBJ2-1; the match to TRBD2 covers 7 bases. The V and J ends lost 5 bases and 11 bases, in that order; junction bases with no gene match: 6. Germline V lookup: CDR1 DFQATT, CDR2 SNEGSKA (reference sequence). The CDR3 runs to 11 residues. The CDR3 bases are TGCAGTGCTGTGACTAGCAGTAAGCAGTTCTTC. Translation gives CSAVTSSKQFF.

The V gene is TRBV18, the J gene TRBJ1-6; 10 bases match TRBD1. CDR3 length: 16 amino acids. The germline gives CDR1 KGHSH, CDR2 LQKENI. V dropped 2 bases and J dropped 10; count of bases not matched to a gene: 8. CDR3 in amino acids: CASSPTRDRGESPLHF. The CDR3 nucleotides are TGTGCCAGCTCACCAACCCGGGACAGGGGAGAGTCACCCCTCCACTTT.

The chain employs TRBV7-9 and TRBJ1-4, with D maybe TRBD1 (6 bases). The CDR3 has 13 residues. Germline loops: CDR1 SEHNR, CDR2 FQNEAQ (reference sequence). V shed 5 bases and J shed 3 bases, with 7 bases lying between them. CDR3 nucleotide sequence: TGTGCCAGCAGCCGGACAGCTAATGAAAAACTGTTTTTT. Translating gives CASSRTANEKLFF.

This clone was found once. This rearrangement joins TRBV10-3 to TRBJ2-5, with a possible D match to TRBD2 (6 bases). V was pared by 10 bases and J by 3 bases, with 12 bases between. Germline V gives CDR1 ENHRY, CDR2 SYGVKD. The CDR3 contains 12 residues. The chain's CDR3 is CATGTFKETQYF. CDR3 bases: TGTGCCACCGGGACTTTCAAAGAGACCCAGTACTTC.

This sequence joins TRBV4-1 and TRBJ1-1; D is perhaps TRBD1 (6 bases). With 5 bases removed from V and 4 bases from J, the gap between germline ends came to 14 bases. This CDR3 comprises 14 residues. Germline lookup yields CDR1 MGHRA and CDR2 YSYEKL. In DNA, the CDR3 is TGCGCCAGCAGCGAACAGGGTGAAGGCACTGAAGCTTTCTTT. Its protein product is CASSEQGEGTEAFF.

This chain uses TRBV15 with TRBJ2-5; D call uncertain. The length of the CDR3 is 20 residues. V shed 0 bases and J shed 6 bases, with 29 bases lying between them. Germline V gene lookup returns CDR1 LNHNV and CDR2 YYDKDF (reference sequence). The CDR3: CATSRDSSDGRARYLQTQYF. The CDR3 bases are TGTGCCACCAGCAGAGATTCCTCCGACGGACGAGCAAGATATCTTCAGACCCAGTACTTC.

The V gene is TRBV6-5, the J gene TRBJ2-7, with 12 bases identical to TRBD2. CDR3 length equals 16 residues. Germline CDR1 and CDR2: MNHEY and SVGAGI. V trimming: 2 bases; J trimming: 3 bases; junction bases outside the gene matches: 5. The CDR3 DNA follows: TGTGCCAGCAGTTACGCCGGGACTAGCGGGCGCTACGAGCAGTACTTC. Its protein product is CASSYAGTSGRYEQYF.

The CDR3 coding sequence is TGTGCCACCGGTGACAGCTCTGGGGCCAACGTCCTGACTTTC. This gives the protein CATGDSSGANVLTF. V and J are TRBV10-3 and TRBJ2-6, with TRBD1 as a possible D gene (5 bases). Germline lookup yields CDR1 ENHRY and CDR2 SYGVKD. The length of the CDR3 is 14 residues. The ends were cut back, 10 bases at V and 0 bases at J, with 10 bases in the middle.

The chain recombines TRBV7-2 with TRBJ2-1, with 10 bases lining up with TRBD2. This CDR3 comprises 18 residues. Germline CDR1 and CDR2: SGHTA and FQGNSA. With V trimmed by 5 bases and J by 8 bases, 18 bases remained unmatched. The CDR3 sequence: CASSPGRPGLAFNYEQFF. The CDR3 nucleotides are TGTGCCAGCAGCCCGGGACGGCCGGGACTAGCGTTTAACTATGAGCAGTTCTTC.

The chain uses TRBV10-3 and TRBJ1-2; 11 bases match TRBD1. In germline, CDR1 is ENHRY, CDR2 SYGVKD. The CDR3 is 18 amino acids. The junction had 20 bases not matched to a gene; V was cut back by 8 bases and J by 6 bases. Here the CDR3 reads CAIQMRRTGGDGADGYTF. The CDR3 region has the DNA TGTGCCATCCAGATGAGGCGGACAGGGGGCGACGGGGCGGATGGCTACACCTTC.